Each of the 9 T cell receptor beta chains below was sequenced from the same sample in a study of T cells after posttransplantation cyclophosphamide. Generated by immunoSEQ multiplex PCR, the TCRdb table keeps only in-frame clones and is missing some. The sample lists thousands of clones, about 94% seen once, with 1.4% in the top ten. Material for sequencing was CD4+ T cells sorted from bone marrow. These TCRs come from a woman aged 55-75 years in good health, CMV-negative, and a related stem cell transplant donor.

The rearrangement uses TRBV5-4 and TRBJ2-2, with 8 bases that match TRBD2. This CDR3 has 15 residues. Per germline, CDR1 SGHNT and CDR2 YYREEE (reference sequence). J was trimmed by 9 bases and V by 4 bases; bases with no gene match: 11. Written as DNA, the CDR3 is TGTGCCAGCAGCCTGGGACTAGTCACCCCCCGGGAGCTGTTTTTT. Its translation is CASSLGLVTPRELFF.

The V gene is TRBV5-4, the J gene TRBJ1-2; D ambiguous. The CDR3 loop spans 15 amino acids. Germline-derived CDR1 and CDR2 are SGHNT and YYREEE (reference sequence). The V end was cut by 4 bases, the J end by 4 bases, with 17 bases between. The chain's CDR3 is CASSRRLGDGYGYTF. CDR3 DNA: TGTGCCAGCAGCCGACGGCTGGGAGATGGCTATGGCTACACCTTC. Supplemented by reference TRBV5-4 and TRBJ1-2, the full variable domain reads ETGVTQSPTHLIKTRGQQVTLRCSSQSGHNTVSWYQQALGQGPQFIFQYYREEENGRGNFPPRFSGLQFPNYSSELNVNALELDDSALYLCASSRRLGDGYGYTFGSGTRLTVV.

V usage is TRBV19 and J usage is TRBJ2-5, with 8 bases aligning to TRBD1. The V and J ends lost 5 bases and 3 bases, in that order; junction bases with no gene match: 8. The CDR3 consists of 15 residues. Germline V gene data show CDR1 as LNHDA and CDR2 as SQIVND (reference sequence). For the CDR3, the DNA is TGTGCCAGTAGTCTAGGGGGACAGGCCAAAGAGACCCAGTACTTC. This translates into CASSLGGQAKETQYF. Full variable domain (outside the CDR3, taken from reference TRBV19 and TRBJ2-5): DGGITQSPKYLFRKEGQNVTLSCEQNLNHDAMYWYRQDPGQGLRLIYYSQIVNDFQKGDIAEGYSVSREKKESFPLTVTSAQKNPTAFYLCASSLGGQAKETQYFGPGTRLLVL.

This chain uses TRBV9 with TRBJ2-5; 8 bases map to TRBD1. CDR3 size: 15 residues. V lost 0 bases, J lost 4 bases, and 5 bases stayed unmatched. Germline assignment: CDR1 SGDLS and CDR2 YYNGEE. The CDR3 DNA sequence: TGTGCCAGCAGCGTAGAGGACAGGGTAGGAGAGACCCAGTACTTC. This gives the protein CASSVEDRVGETQYF.

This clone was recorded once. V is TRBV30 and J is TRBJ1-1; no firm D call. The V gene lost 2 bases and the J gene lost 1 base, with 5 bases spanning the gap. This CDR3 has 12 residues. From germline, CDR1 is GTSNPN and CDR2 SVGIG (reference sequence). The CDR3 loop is CAWSSGNTEAFF. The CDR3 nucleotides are TGTGCCTGGAGTTCCGGGAACACTGAAGCTTTCTTT. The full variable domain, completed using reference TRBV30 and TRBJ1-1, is SQTIHQWPATLVQPVGSPLSLECTVEGTSNPNLYWYRQAAGRGLQLLFYSVGIGQISSEVPQNLSASRPQDRQFILSSKKLLLSDSGFYLCAWSSGNTEAFFGQGTRLTVV.

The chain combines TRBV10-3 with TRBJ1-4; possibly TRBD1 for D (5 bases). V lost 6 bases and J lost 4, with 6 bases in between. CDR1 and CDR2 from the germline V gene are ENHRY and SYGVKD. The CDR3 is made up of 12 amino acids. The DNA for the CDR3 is TGTGCCATCAGCAGGGATAATGAAAAACTGTTTTTT. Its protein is CAISRDNEKLFF.

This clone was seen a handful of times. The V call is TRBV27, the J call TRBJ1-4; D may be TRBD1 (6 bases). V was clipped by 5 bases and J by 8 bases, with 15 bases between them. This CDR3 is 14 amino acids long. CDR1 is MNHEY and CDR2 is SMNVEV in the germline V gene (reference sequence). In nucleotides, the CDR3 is TGTGCCAGCAGTCTTCAGGGGAGTGGAGAAAAACTGTTTTTT. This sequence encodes CASSLQGSGEKLFF.

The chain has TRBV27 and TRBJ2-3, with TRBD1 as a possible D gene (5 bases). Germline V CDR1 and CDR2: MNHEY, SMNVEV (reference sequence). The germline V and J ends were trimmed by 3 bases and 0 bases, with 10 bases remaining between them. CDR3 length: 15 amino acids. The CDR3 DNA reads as TGTGCCAGCAGTTTTTCAGGGTATAGCACAGATACGCAGTATTTT. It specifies CASSFSGYSTDTQYF.

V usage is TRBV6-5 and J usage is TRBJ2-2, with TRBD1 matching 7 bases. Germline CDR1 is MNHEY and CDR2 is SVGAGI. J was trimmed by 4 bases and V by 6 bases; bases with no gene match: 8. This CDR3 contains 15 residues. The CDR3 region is CASSLGTVGTGELFF. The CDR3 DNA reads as TGTGCCAGCAGCTTGGGGACAGTGGGCACCGGGGAGCTGTTTTTT.